This T cell receptor (beta chain) was recovered during a study of radiotherapy plus CTLA-4 blockade in lung cancer. About the study: In less than 20% of patients, objective responses were seen; 30% to 35% had disease control.

Focal radiation and CTLA-4 blockade (ipilimumab) were tested in chemo-refractory metastatic non-small-cell lung cancer patients. V lost 4 bases and J lost 2, with 12 bases in between. This CDR3 has 14 residues. Per the germline V gene, CDR1 is MNHNS and CDR2 is SASEGT. This clone was seen just once. The target antigen is unknown. Points from the study as a whole: After radiotherapy and ipilimumab, tumor-derived clones expanded in peripheral blood. Increased serum interferon-beta after radiation also reportedly predicted response strongly.

Method: immunoSEQ multiplex PCR; TCRdb's copy keeps in-frame clones and lacks some. The sample consists of about 29,000 clones, more than 80% of them appearing once. The sequenced sample was peripheral blood, obtained from a patient treated with radiotherapy plus ipilimumab. This clonotype was obtained from a human donor with non-small cell lung cancer that progressed on radiotherapy plus ipilimumab. The rearrangement joins TRBV6-1 to TRBJ2-7; TRBD1 might be the D (6 bases). For the CDR3, the DNA is TGTGCCAGCAGTGTTCAGACAGGACCCTACGAGCAGTACTTC. Amino acid sequence: CASSVQTGPYEQYF.